These T cell receptor beta chains were read from a single sample in a study of T cell changes during pregnancy in multiple sclerosis. Produced via immunoSEQ multiplex PCR; TCRdb's table is partial and in-frame only. The table records 22,000 or so clones, 90% to 95% of them present only once. The starting material was CD8+ T cells from peripheral blood mononuclear cells, obtained in the third trimester of pregnancy. The receptors were gathered from a female donor with multiple sclerosis, enrolled in a pregnancy study. Each CDR3 is given with its conserved first and last residue. Fields, in order: J gene, CDR3 length, V gene, clone size, D gene, CDR3 DNA, CDR3 protein. A D gene is named only where the DNA matches it firmly. Expanded clones are given a class, and other clones once, few, many or no size at all.

j_call: TRBJ2-7; cdr3_length: 15; v_call: TRBV7-2; clone_size: -; d_call: TRBD1; cdr3_nt: TGTGCCAGCAGCCCTACCCTGGACAGGAACTACGAGCAGTACTTC; cdr3_aa: CASSPTLDRNYEQYF
j_call: TRBJ2-7; cdr3_length: 16; v_call: TRBV4-1; clone_size: -; d_call: TRBD2; cdr3_nt: TGCGCCAGCAGCCAAGAGCTCAGCGGGGGGCAGAACGAGCAGTACTTC; cdr3_aa: CASSQELSGGQNEQYF
j_call: TRBJ2-3; cdr3_length: 12; v_call: TRBV5-1; clone_size: -; d_call: -; cdr3_nt: TGCGCCAGCATCTCGACAGGTGAAGAGCAGTATTTT; cdr3_aa: CASISTGEEQYF
j_call: TRBJ2-2; cdr3_length: 20; v_call: TRBV2; clone_size: -; d_call: TRBD1; cdr3_nt: TGTGCCAGCAATGTCCCCACCGGGACAGGGCCGAAAATGAACACCGGGGAGCTGTTTTTT; cdr3_aa: CASNVPTGTGPKMNTGELFF
j_call: TRBJ2-1; cdr3_length: 15; v_call: TRBV6-6; clone_size: -; d_call: TRBD1; cdr3_nt: TGTGCCAGCAGTTACTCAGCTACAGGGGTTGGGGAGCAGTTCTTC; cdr3_aa: CASSYSATGVGEQFF
j_call: TRBJ2-5; cdr3_length: 14; v_call: TRBV30; clone_size: -; d_call: -; cdr3_nt: TGTGCCTGGAGTATGGACACTCGGGGGGAGACCCAGTACTTC; cdr3_aa: CAWSMDTRGETQYF
j_call: TRBJ2-3; cdr3_length: 16; v_call: TRBV28; clone_size: few; d_call: -; cdr3_nt: TGTGCCAGCAGTTCCTCCCGGCGCCGGGAGTTAGATACGCAGTATTTT; cdr3_aa: CASSSSRRRELDTQYF
j_call: TRBJ2-3; cdr3_length: 15; v_call: TRBV13; clone_size: -; d_call: -; cdr3_nt: TGTGCCAGCAGCCCACAGTACCTTCAGTATGATACGCAGTATTTT; cdr3_aa: CASSPQYLQYDTQYF
j_call: TRBJ2-1; cdr3_length: 12; v_call: TRBV6-1; clone_size: -; d_call: TRBD1; cdr3_nt: TGTGCCAGCAGTCGCAGGGGGTATGAGCAGTTCTTC; cdr3_aa: CASSRRGYEQFF
j_call: TRBJ2-2; cdr3_length: 15; v_call: TRBV7-9; clone_size: -; d_call: -; cdr3_nt: TGTGCCAGCAGTACAGCCCTCGAAGGCACCGGGGAGCTGTTTTTT; cdr3_aa: CASSTALEGTGELFF
j_call: TRBJ1-1; cdr3_length: 17; v_call: TRBV7-9; clone_size: -; d_call: TRBD1; cdr3_nt: TGTGCCAGCAGCCCTCCGAGGACAGGGATTATGAACACTGAAGCTTTCTTT; cdr3_aa: CASSPPRTGIMNTEAFF
j_call: TRBJ2-5; cdr3_length: 17; v_call: TRBV4-2; clone_size: -; d_call: TRBD2; cdr3_nt: TGTGCCAGCAGCCAAGTCGGGCTAGCGGGGGAGGAAAAGACCCAGTACTTC; cdr3_aa: CASSQVGLAGEEKTQYF
j_call: TRBJ2-2; cdr3_length: 14; v_call: TRBV6-1; clone_size: -; d_call: -; cdr3_nt: TGTGCCAGCTTCGTCAGGGGAGGGTCCGGGGAGCTGTTTTTT; cdr3_aa: CASFVRGGSGELFF
j_call: TRBJ1-2; cdr3_length: 14; v_call: TRBV7-2; clone_size: -; d_call: -; cdr3_nt: TGTGCCAGCAGCTTTGAAGGGGTCGGCGATGGCTACACCTTC; cdr3_aa: CASSFEGVGDGYTF
j_call: TRBJ1-4; cdr3_length: 15; v_call: TRBV27; clone_size: -; d_call: TRBD1; cdr3_nt: TGTGCCAGCAGACAAGGGACAGACCGCCCTGAAAAACTGTTTTTT; cdr3_aa: CASRQGTDRPEKLFF
j_call: TRBJ2-2; cdr3_length: 17; v_call: TRBV7-9; clone_size: -; d_call: -; cdr3_nt: TGTGCCAGCAGCCCTGACAGCTTACAATTGAACACCGGGGAGCTGTTTTTT; cdr3_aa: CASSPDSLQLNTGELFF
j_call: TRBJ1-2; cdr3_length: 12; v_call: TRBV29-1; clone_size: -; d_call: -; cdr3_nt: TGCAGCGTTGAAGCAGGGGACTATGGCTACACCTTC; cdr3_aa: CSVEAGDYGYTF
j_call: TRBJ2-3; cdr3_length: 15; v_call: TRBV9; clone_size: -; d_call: TRBD2; cdr3_nt: TGTGCCAGCAGCGTAAAAACTAGCGGGAAAGATACGCAGTATTTT; cdr3_aa: CASSVKTSGKDTQYF